This record concerns one T cell receptor (beta chain) sequence. These data come from a study of shared clonotypes between healthy human individuals. Background on the study: The plates for each donor numbered three CD4 naive, three CD4 memory, two CD8 naive and one CD8 memory.

Using immunoSEQ multiplex PCR, the repertoire was profiled, and TCRdb retains in-frame clones only, with some absent. The table lists roughly 1,500,000 clones, 95% to 99% of them singletons, with approximately 0.45% in the top ten. Healthy adults negative for HIV, lacking recent acute infections or vaccinations, served as donors. Subsets obtained from CD4+ cells comprised CD45RA+ naive and CD45RA-negative memory cells. The specimen was naive CD4+ T cells sorted from blood. Subset given: CD45RA+ positively selected. This receptor was taken from a man under 40 in good health.

The CDR3 coding sequence is TGTGCCAGTAGCGGGCCCGCCTTAGGGCAGCCCCAGCATTTT. The encoded protein is CASSGPALGQPQHF. The genes are TRBV19 and TRBJ1-5; D remains ambiguous. The CDR3 sequence is 14 residues long. Trimming stripped 6 bases from V and 7 bases from J, with 16 bases between. Germline lookup yields CDR1 LNHDA and CDR2 SQIVND (reference sequence). Drawing the rest from reference TRBV19 and TRBJ1-5, the complete variable domain is DGGITQSPKYLFRKEGQNVTLSCEQNLNHDAMYWYRQDPGQGLRLIYYSQIVNDFQKGDIAEGYSVSREKKESFPLTVTSAQKNPTAFYLCASSGPALGQPQHFGDGTRLSIL.